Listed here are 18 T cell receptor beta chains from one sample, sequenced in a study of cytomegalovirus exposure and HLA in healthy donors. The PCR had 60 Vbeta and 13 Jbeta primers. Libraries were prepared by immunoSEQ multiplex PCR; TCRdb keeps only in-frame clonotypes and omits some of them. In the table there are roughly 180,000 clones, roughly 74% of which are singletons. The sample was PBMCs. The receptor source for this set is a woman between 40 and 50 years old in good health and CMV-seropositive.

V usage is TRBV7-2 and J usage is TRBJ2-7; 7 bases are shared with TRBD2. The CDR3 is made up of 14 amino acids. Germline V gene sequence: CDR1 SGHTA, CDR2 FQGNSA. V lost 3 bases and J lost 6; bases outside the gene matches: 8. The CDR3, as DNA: TGTGCCAGCAGCTTGGAGCGGGAACTCGGCGAGCAGTACTTC. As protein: CASSLERELGEQYF.

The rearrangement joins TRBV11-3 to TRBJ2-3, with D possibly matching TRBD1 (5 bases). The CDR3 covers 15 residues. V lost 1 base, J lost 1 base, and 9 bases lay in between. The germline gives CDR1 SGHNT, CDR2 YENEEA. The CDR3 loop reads CASSLGGQRTDTQYF. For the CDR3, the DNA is TGTGCCAGCAGCTTAGGCGGACAACGCACAGATACGCAGTATTTT.

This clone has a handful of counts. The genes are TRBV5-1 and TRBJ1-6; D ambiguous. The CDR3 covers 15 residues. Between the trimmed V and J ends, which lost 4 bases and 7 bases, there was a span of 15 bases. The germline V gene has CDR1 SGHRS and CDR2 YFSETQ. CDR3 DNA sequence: TGCGCCAGCAGCCACGCGGGGTCGGACAATTCACCCCTCCACTTT. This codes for CASSHAGSDNSPLHF. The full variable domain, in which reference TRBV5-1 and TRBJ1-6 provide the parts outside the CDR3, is KAGVTQTPRYLIKTRGQQVTLSCSPISGHRSVSWYQQTPGQGLQFLFEYFSETQRNKGNFPGRFSGRQFSNSRSEMNVSTLELGDSALYLCASSHAGSDNSPLHFGNGTRLTVT.

The CDR3 DNA sequence: TGTGCCAGCAGTTACGCGGACAGGGGGGAGACCCAGTACTTC. Translated: CASSYADRGETQYF. The chain is built from TRBV6-5 and TRBJ2-5, with 10 bases lining up with TRBD1. The CDR3 contains 14 residues. Germline CDR1 is MNHEY and CDR2 is SVGAGI. The junction had 2 bases not matched to a gene; V was cut back by 2 bases and J by 5 bases.

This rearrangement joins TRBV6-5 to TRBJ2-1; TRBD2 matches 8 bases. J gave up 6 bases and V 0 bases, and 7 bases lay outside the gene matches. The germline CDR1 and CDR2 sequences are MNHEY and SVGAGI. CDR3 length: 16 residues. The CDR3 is CASSYSSGSLRNEQFF. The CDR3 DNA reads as TGTGCCAGCAGTTACTCGAGCGGGAGCCTCCGCAATGAGCAGTTCTTC.

The CDR3 reads CASSTVPRAYEQYF. The CDR3 region has the DNA TGTGCCAGCTCCACCGTCCCCAGGGCCTACGAGCAGTACTTC. The chain couples TRBV28 to TRBJ2-7, with D possibly being TRBD1 (5 bases). V was pared by 8 bases and J by 2 bases, with 16 bases between. The CDR3 contains 14 residues. Germline-derived CDR1 and CDR2 are MDHEN and SYDVKM.

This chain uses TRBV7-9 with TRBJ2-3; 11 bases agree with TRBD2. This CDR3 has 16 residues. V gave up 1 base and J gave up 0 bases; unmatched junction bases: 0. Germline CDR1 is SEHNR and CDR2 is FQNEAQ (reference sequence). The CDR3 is CASSLGTSGSTDTQYF. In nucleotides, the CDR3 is TGTGCCAGCAGCTTAGGGACTAGCGGGAGCACAGATACGCAGTATTTT.

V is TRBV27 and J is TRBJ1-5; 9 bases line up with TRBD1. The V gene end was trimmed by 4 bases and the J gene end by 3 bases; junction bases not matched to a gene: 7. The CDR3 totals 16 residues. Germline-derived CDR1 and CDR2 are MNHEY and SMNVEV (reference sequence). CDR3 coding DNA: TGTGCCAGCAGTTATAGGGGACAGGGTCCCAATCAGCCCCAGCATTTT. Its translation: CASSYRGQGPNQPQHF.

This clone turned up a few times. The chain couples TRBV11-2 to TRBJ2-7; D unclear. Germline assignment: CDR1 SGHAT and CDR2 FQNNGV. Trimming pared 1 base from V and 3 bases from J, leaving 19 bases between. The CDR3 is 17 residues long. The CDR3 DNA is TGTGCCAGCAGCTTAGTAGTCGGCCCAGCGACCGTCTACGAGCAGTACTTC. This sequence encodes CASSLVVGPATVYEQYF.

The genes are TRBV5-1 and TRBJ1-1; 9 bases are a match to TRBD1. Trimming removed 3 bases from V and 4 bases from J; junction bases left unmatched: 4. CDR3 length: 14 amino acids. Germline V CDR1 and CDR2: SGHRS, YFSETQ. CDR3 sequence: CASSSTGGLTEAFF. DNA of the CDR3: TGCGCCAGCAGCTCGACAGGGGGTCTCACTGAAGCTTTCTTT.

The CDR3 protein is CASRYPDRVGPYGYTF. CDR3 nucleotide sequence: TGTGCCAGCCGATACCCGGACAGGGTAGGCCCCTATGGCTACACCTTC. The rearrangement joins TRBV2 to TRBJ1-2; 8 nucleotides agree with TRBD1. The CDR3 is made up of 16 amino acids. V trimming: 8 bases; J trimming: 4 bases; junction bases outside the gene matches: 15. Germline lookup yields CDR1 SNHLY and CDR2 FYNNEI.

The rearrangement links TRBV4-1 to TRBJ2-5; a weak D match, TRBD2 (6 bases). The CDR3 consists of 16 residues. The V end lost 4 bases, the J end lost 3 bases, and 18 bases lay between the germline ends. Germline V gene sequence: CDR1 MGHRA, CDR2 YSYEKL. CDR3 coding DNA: TGCGCCAGCAGCCGGACCCGACTTGGAGGGGAAGAGACCCAGTACTTC. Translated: CASSRTRLGGEETQYF.

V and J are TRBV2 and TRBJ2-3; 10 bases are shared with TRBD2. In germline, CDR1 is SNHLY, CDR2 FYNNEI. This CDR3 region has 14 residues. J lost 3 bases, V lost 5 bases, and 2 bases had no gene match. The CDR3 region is CASSLTSGTDTQYF. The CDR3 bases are TGTGCCAGCAGTCTGACTAGCGGGACAGATACGCAGTATTTT.

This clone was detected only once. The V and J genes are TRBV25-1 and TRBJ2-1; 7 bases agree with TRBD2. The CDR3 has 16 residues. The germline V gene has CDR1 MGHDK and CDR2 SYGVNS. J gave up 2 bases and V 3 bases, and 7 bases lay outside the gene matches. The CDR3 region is CASSDLAGVTYNEQFF. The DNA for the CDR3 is TGTGCCAGCAGTGATCTTGCGGGAGTGACCTACAATGAGCAGTTCTTC.

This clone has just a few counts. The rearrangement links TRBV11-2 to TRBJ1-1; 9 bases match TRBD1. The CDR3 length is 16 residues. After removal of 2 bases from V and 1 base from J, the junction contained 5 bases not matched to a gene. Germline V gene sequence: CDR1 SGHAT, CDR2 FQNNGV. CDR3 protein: CASSLTGGAPNTEAFF. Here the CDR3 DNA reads TGTGCCAGCAGCTTAACAGGGGGCGCCCCGAACACTGAAGCTTTCTTT.

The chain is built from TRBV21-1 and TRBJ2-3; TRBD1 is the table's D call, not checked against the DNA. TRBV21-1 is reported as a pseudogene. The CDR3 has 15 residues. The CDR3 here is CARPMDRRYTDTQYF. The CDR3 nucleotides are TGTGCCAGACCTATGGACAGGAGATACACAGATACGCAGTATTTT.

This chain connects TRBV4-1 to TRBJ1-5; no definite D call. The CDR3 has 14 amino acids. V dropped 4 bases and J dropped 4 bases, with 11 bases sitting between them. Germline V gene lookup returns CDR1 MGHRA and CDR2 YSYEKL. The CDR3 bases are TGCGCCAGCAGCCTGCTACGGGGAAATCAGCCCCAGCATTTT. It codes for CASSLLRGNQPQHF.

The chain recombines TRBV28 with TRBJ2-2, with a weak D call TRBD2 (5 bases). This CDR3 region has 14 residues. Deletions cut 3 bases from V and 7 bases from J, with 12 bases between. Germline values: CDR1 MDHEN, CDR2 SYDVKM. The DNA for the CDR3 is TGTGCCAGCAGTTTCAGCATCGGGGTCGGGGAGCTGTTTTTT. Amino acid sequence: CASSFSIGVGELFF. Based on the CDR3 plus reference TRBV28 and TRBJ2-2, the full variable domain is DVKVTQSSRYLVKRTGEKVFLECVQDMDHENMFWYRQDPGLGLRLIYFSYDVKMKEKGDIPEGYSVSREKKERFSLILESASTNQTSMYLCASSFSIGVGELFFGEGSRLTVL.